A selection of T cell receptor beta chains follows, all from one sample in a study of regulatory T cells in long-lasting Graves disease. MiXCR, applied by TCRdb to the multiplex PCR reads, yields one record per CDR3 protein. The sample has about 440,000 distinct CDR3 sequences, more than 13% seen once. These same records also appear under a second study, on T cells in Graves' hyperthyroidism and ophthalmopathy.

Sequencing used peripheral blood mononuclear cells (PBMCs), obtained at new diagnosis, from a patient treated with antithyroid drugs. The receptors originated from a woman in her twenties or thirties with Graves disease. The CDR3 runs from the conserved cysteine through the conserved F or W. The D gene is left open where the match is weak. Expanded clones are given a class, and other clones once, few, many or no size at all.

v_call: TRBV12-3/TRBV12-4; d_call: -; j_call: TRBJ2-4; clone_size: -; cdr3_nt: TGTGCCAGCAGGGCTCGAGGGAGTACCCTTTTAGCCAAAAACATTCAGTACTTC; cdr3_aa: CASRARGSTLLAKNIQYF
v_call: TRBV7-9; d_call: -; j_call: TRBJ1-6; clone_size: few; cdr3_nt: TGTGCCAGCAGCCAAGGGTCGGGTGGGAATTCACCCCTCCACTTT; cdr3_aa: CASSQGSGGNSPLHF
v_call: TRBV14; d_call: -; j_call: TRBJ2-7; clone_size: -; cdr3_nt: TGTGCCAGCAGCCAACCGAATAATAAGTACGAGCAGTACTTC; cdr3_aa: CASSQPNNKYEQYF
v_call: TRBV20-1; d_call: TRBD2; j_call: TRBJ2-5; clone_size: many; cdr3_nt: TGCAGTGCAACTAGCGGGAGACAAGAGACCCAGTACTTC; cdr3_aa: CSATSGRQETQYF
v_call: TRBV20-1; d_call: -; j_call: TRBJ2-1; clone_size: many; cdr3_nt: TGCAGTGCTAGAGTAGGTCTGGGACACCTCAAGGGTGAGCAGTTCTTC; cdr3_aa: CSARVGLGHLKGEQFF
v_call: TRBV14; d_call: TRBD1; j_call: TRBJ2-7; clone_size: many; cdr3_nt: TGTGCCAGCAGCCAGTGGACAGGTACAACCTACGAGCAGTACTTC; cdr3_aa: CASSQWTGTTYEQYF
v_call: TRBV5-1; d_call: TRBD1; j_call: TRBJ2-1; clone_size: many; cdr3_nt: TGCGCCAGCAGCGCCGGGACAGGGGGATACGGTGAGCAGTTCTTC; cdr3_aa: CASSAGTGGYGEQFF
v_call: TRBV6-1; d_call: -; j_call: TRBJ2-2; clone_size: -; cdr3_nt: TGTGCCAGCAGCCCGGTGGGTGGGGAGCTGTTTTTT; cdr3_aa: CASSPVGGELFF
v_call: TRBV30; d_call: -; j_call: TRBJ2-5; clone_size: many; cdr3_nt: TGTGCCTGGAGTGTAACAGGGAGTGGGGAGACCCAGTACTTC; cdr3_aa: CAWSVTGSGETQYF
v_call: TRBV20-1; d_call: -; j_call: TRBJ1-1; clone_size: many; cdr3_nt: TGCAGTGCTAGGCCCCCGCGCATGAACACTGAAGCTTTCTTT; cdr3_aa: CSARPPRMNTEAFF
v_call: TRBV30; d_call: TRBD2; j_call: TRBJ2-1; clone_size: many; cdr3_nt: TGTGCCTGGGTTACTAGCGGACCCTACAATGAGCAGTTCTTC; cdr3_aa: CAWVTSGPYNEQFF
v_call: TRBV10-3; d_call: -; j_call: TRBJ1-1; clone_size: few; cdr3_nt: TGTGCCATCAGTGTGGCGGGGGCAGTCACTGAAGCTTTCTTT; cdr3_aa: CAISVAGAVTEAFF
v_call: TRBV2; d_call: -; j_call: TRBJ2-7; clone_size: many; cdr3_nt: TGTGCCAGCATTAAGGGGGACTACGAGCAGTACTTC; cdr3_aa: CASIKGDYEQYF
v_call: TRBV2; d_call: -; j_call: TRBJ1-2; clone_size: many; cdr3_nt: TGTGCCAGCAGTGAAGGACAGAACCTCAACTATGGCTACACCTTC; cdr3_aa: CASSEGQNLNYGYTF
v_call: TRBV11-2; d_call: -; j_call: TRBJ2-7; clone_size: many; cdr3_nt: TGTGCCAGCAGCTTGGTAGGCGGGGCCGAGCAGTACTTC; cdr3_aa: CASSLVGGAEQYF
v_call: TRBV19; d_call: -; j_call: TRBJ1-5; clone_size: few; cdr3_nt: TGTGCCAGTAGTAGGCAGTCGATTGGCAATCAGCCCCAGCATTTT; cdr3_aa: CASSRQSIGNQPQHF
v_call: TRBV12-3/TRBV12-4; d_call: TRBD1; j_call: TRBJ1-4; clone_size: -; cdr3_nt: TGTGCCAGCAGTACCCGACAGGGGTCGGGTGAAAAACTGTTTTTT; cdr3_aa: CASSTRQGSGEKLFF
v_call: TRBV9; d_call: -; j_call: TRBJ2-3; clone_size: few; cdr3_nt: TGTGCCAGCAGCGCCCCGCGGAAGACGGGTCGCGCTAGCACAGATACGCAGTATTTT; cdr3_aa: CASSAPRKTGRASTDTQYF
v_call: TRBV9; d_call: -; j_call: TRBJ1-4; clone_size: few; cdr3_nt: TGTGCCAGCAGCGTAGCTGTGGTTGCAACTAATGAAAAACTGTTTTTT; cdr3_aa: CASSVAVVATNEKLFF
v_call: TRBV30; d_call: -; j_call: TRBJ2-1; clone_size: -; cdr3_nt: TGTGCCTGGGATCCGGTGGGTGGAGGAATCGACTACAATGAGCAGTTCTTC; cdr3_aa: CAWDPVGGGIDYNEQFF
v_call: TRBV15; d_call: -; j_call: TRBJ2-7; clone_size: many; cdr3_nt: TGTGCCACCAGGGCAGGGAGGTCAGGGGAGCAGTACTTC; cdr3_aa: CATRAGRSGEQYF
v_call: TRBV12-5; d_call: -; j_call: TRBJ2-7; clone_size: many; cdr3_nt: TGTGCTAGTGGTCCAACGGGGGTCGAGCAGTACTTC; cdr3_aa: CASGPTGVEQYF
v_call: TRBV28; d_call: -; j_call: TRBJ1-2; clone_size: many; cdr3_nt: TGTGCCAGCAGCCGTGGAGGTGGTTATGGCTACACCTTC; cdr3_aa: CASSRGGGYGYTF
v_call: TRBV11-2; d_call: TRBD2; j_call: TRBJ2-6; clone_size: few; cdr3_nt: TGTGCCAGCAGCCACTTCGGGACTAGCGGGAGGGCCCTCAGTGGGGCCAACGTCCTGACTTTC; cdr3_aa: CASSHFGTSGRALSGANVLTF
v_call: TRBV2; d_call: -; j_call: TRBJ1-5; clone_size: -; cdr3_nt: TGTGCCAGCAGTGTCCTCAGGTTGGGCAATCAGCCCCAGCATTTT; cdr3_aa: CASSVLRLGNQPQHF
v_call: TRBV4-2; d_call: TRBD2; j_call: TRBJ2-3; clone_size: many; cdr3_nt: TGTGCCAGCAGCCAAGCGACTAGCGGGACCGGGTCAGATACGCAGTATTTT; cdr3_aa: CASSQATSGTGSDTQYF